This entry describes one T cell receptor beta chain. As yet, its antigen is unknown. The data are from a study of cytomegalovirus exposure and HLA in healthy donors. Study observations and caveats: Available immune exposure information covered CMV serostatus only. Prior analysis indicated that the majority of TCR beta V segments exhibited productivity approximately 87% or approximately 30% of the time.

Primers included in the PCR were 60 Vbeta and 13 Jbeta primers. Method: immunoSEQ multiplex PCR; TCRdb's copy keeps in-frame clones and lacks some. The table has 100,000 or so clones, roughly 70% seen once. The length of the CDR3 is 13 residues. Per the germline V gene, CDR1 is MGHRA and CDR2 is YSYEKL. Trimming took off 1 base at V and 3 bases at J, with 6 bases between the two ends. The sequenced material came from PBMCs. The receptor's source is a man aged 35 to 55 in good health and CMV-seropositive. The chain uses TRBV4-1 and TRBJ2-5, with D tentatively TRBD2 (6 bases). DNA of the CDR3: TGCGCCAGCAGCCAAGCGGGAGAAGAGACCCAGTACTTC. Residues: CASSQAGEETQYF.